This T cell receptor beta chain derives from a study of regulatory T cells in long-lasting Graves disease. Assembly of TCR beta libraries relied on iRepertoire HTBI primers together with Arm-PCR of CDR3 regions. TCRdb processed the multiplex PCR reads anew with MiXCR; each CDR3 protein has one entry. In the table there are around 250,000 distinct CDR3 sequences, around a sixth of which are singletons. Noted time point: newly diagnosed GD, antithyroid drugs for less than 3 months. Extracted PBMC RNA gave rise to the TCR library. V was pared by 6 bases and J by 4 bases, with 18 bases between. The germline V gene encodes CDR1 MNHNS and CDR2 SASEGT. The CDR3 has 15 amino acids. These same data were also listed under a study on T cells in Graves' hyperthyroidism and ophthalmopathy.

J is TRBJ1-2 and V is TRBV6-1; D is unresolved. Sequenced here: peripheral blood mononuclear cells (PBMCs), sampled at new diagnosis, from a patient treated with antithyroid drugs. The TCR sequence derives from a woman aged 25 to 45 with Graves disease. CDR3 amino acids: CASSLLMGSAYGYTF. In nucleotides, the CDR3 is TGTGCCAGCAGCCTACTGATGGGCAGCGCCTATGGCTACACCTTC.